The rows below give T cell receptor beta chains drawn from one sample of a study of graft-versus-host responses after intestinal transplantation. Sequencing was performed with immunoSEQ multiplex PCR; in TCRdb, only in-frame clones are kept and a portion is missing. Among 80,000 to 100,000 clones listed, about 90% were seen once. For these receptors, no antigen is known. Sample: unstimulated CD4+ T cells sorted from spleen or lymph node cells, taken before intestinal transplant. These receptors were obtained from a human donor who received an intestinal transplant. Both conserved end residues are part of each CDR3. A D gene is named only where the DNA matches it firmly. Clone size is shown for a subset of rows, as once, few, many or a class of expanded clone.

clone size: -
D gene: -
V gene: TRBV5-1
CDR3 length: 13
J gene: TRBJ2-4
CDR3 DNA: TGCGCCAGCAGCTTGGAGGCGGGCGCCATTCAGTACTTC
CDR3 protein: CASSLEAGAIQYF

clone size: -
D gene: TRBD1
V gene: TRBV6-6
CDR3 length: 13
J gene: TRBJ2-7
CDR3 DNA: TGTGCCACCCGGACAGGGCAGACCTACGAGCAGTACTTC
CDR3 protein: CATRTGQTYEQYF

clone size: few
D gene: -
V gene: TRBV29-1
CDR3 length: 14
J gene: TRBJ1-1
CDR3 DNA: TGCAGCGTGGGGGCAGGACCTATGAACACTGAAGCTTTCTTT
CDR3 protein: CSVGAGPMNTEAFF

clone size: -
D gene: TRBD1
V gene: TRBV18
CDR3 length: 14
J gene: TRBJ1-6
CDR3 DNA: TGTGCCAGCTCACCTGACAGGGGAAATTCACCCCTCCACTTT
CDR3 protein: CASSPDRGNSPLHF

clone size: once
D gene: TRBD2
V gene: TRBV11-2
CDR3 length: 15
J gene: TRBJ2-2
CDR3 DNA: TGTGCCAGCAGCTTAGTAGCGGGGGGGACCGGGGAGCTGTTTTTT
CDR3 protein: CASSLVAGGTGELFF

clone size: -
D gene: -
V gene: TRBV27
CDR3 length: 13
J gene: TRBJ2-7
CDR3 DNA: TGTGCCAGCAGTTTTCCGGGCTCCTACGAGCAGTACTTC
CDR3 protein: CASSFPGSYEQYF

clone size: -
D gene: TRBD2
V gene: TRBV5-4
CDR3 length: 14
J gene: TRBJ2-7
CDR3 DNA: TGTGCCAGCAGCTTGGAGCGGGGAGTCCACGAGCAGTACTTC
CDR3 protein: CASSLERGVHEQYF

clone size: -
D gene: TRBD2
V gene: TRBV18
CDR3 length: 19
J gene: TRBJ2-6
CDR3 DNA: TGTGCCAGCTCACCTCGGCTAGCGGGGGACTTCTCTGGGGCCAACGTCCTGACTTTC
CDR3 protein: CASSPRLAGDFSGANVLTF

clone size: -
D gene: TRBD1
V gene: TRBV19
CDR3 length: 15
J gene: TRBJ2-7
CDR3 DNA: TGTGCCAGTAGTATAGCGGGACAGGGCGGCCACGAGCAGTACTTC
CDR3 protein: CASSIAGQGGHEQYF

clone size: -
D gene: -
V gene: TRBV21-1
CDR3 length: 16
J gene: TRBJ2-2
CDR3 DNA: TGTGCCAGCAGCAAAGGAGGACAGGGAAACACCGGGGAGCTGTTTTTT
CDR3 protein: CASSKGGQGNTGELFF

clone size: -
D gene: -
V gene: TRBV18
CDR3 length: 12
J gene: TRBJ1-1
CDR3 DNA: TGTGCCAGCTCACCCCAGGGATCTGAAGCTTTCTTT
CDR3 protein: CASSPQGSEAFF

clone size: -
D gene: -
V gene: TRBV5-5
CDR3 length: 15
J gene: TRBJ1-5
CDR3 DNA: TGTGCCAGCAGCCCAATCGACAGAGTAAATCAGCCCCAGCATTTT
CDR3 protein: CASSPIDRVNQPQHF

clone size: -
D gene: -
V gene: TRBV25-1
CDR3 length: 15
J gene: TRBJ2-6
CDR3 DNA: TGTGCCAGCAGTGAAGGGCACTCTGGGGCCAACGTCCTGACTTTC
CDR3 protein: CASSEGHSGANVLTF

clone size: -
D gene: -
V gene: TRBV5-1
CDR3 length: 17
J gene: TRBJ1-1
CDR3 DNA: TGCGCCAGCAGCCCCCGATGGGTAGGGGGAAGTGGTTCTGAAGCTTTCTTT
CDR3 protein: CASSPRWVGGSGSEAFF

clone size: -
D gene: -
V gene: TRBV2
CDR3 length: 13
J gene: TRBJ2-7
CDR3 DNA: TGTGCCAGCAGCTCAGGGAATACCTACGAGCAGTACTTC
CDR3 protein: CASSSGNTYEQYF

clone size: -
D gene: -
V gene: TRBV6-5
CDR3 length: 14
J gene: TRBJ1-6
CDR3 DNA: TGTGCCAGCAGTGGGGAGGGTAATAATTCACCCCTCCACTTT
CDR3 protein: CASSGEGNNSPLHF

clone size: -
D gene: TRBD2
V gene: TRBV5-1
CDR3 length: 15
J gene: TRBJ2-1
CDR3 DNA: TGCGCCAGCAGCTGGGGGACTAGACGCTACAATGAGCAGTTCTTC
CDR3 protein: CASSWGTRRYNEQFF